This T cell receptor (beta chain) was recorded in a study of T cell changes during pregnancy in multiple sclerosis. The repertoire was sequenced with immunoSEQ multiplex PCR; TCRdb's copy has only in-frame clones and lacks some. The table lists fewer than 50,000 clones, about 91% of them singletons. The CDR3 runs to 15 residues. Germline loops: CDR1 LNHDA, CDR2 SQIVND (reference sequence). The junction had 6 bases not matched to a gene; V was cut back by 3 bases and J by 5 bases. This sample comprised CD4+ T cells from peripheral blood mononuclear cells, obtained in the third trimester of pregnancy. This clonotype was obtained from a female donor with multiple sclerosis, enrolled in a pregnancy study. The chain joins TRBV19 to TRBJ2-3; TRBD2 agrees at 9 bases. The DNA of the CDR3 is TGTGCCAGTAGTATGGAAGCGGGAGGCAGAGATACGCAGTATTTT. This sequence encodes CASSMEAGGRDTQYF.